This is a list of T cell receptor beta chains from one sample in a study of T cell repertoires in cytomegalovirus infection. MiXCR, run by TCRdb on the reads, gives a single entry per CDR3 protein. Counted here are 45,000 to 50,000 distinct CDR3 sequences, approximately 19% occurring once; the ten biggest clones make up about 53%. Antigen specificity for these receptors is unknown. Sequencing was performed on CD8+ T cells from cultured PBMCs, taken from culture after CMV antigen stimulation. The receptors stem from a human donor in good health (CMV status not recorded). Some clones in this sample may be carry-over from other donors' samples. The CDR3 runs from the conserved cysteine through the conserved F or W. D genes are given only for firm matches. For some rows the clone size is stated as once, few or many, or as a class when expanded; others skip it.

CASSLARGLSYEQYF	TGTGCCAGCAGCTTAGCCCGGGGACTCTCCTACGAGCAGTACTTC	-	TRBV11-2	TRBJ2-7	many
CASSQESAPGSYEQYF	TGCGCCAGCAGCCAAGAATCGGCCCCCGGCTCCTACGAGCAGTACTTC	-	TRBV4-3	TRBJ2-7	many
CASTPGLEVNEQFF	TGTGCCAGCACCCCGGGGCTGGAGGTCAATGAGCAGTTCTTC	-	TRBV6-1	TRBJ2-1	-
CASSQDEGATDTQYF	TGCGCCAGCAGCCAAGATGAAGGAGCCACAGATACGCAGTATTTT	-	TRBV4-1	TRBJ2-3	-
CSARDRKGGSSYEQYF	TGCAGTGCTAGAGATCGGAAGGGCGGGAGCTCCTACGAGCAGTACTTC	TRBD2	TRBV20-1	TRBJ2-7	few
CASTDRVKSRTEAFF	TGTGCCAGCACTGACAGGGTGAAATCGAGGACTGAAGCTTTCTTT	TRBD1	TRBV2	TRBJ1-1	many
CASGSLVGPNTEAFF	TGTGCCAGCGGAAGTCTCGTCGGACCGAACACTGAAGCTTTCTTT	-	TRBV9	TRBJ1-1	few
CASTESRRQPQHF	TGTGCCAGTACCGAGTCAAGGCGACAGCCCCAGCATTTT	-	TRBV19	TRBJ1-5	few
CSARALASDDEQFF	TGCAGTGCTAGAGCTTTAGCGTCAGACGATGAGCAGTTCTTC	-	TRBV20-1	TRBJ2-1	-
CASSSPPGTGGFSGYTF	TGTGCCAGCAGCTCCCCCCCCGGGACAGGGGGATTTAGTGGCTACACCTTC	TRBD1	TRBV7-2	TRBJ1-2	few
CASSEWETNTEAFF	TGTGCCAGCAGCGAATGGGAAACGAACACTGAAGCTTTCTTT	-	TRBV9	TRBJ1-1	-
CASSQEWTLNTEAFF	TGCGCCAGCAGCCAAGAGTGGACCTTGAACACTGAAGCTTTCTTT	-	TRBV4-1	TRBJ1-1	-
CASSLSETGLLEQFF	TGTGCCAGCAGCCTCTCTGAGACAGGGTTACTTGAGCAGTTCTTC	TRBD1	TRBV7-9	TRBJ2-1	many
CATGGGPTDTQYF	TGTGCCACCGGCGGGGGACCCACAGATACGCAGTATTTT	TRBD2	TRBV12-3/TRBV12-4	TRBJ2-3	few
CASSSRGQAQETQYF	TGCGCCAGCAGTTCCCGTGGACAGGCCCAAGAGACCCAGTACTTC	TRBD1	TRBV5-1	TRBJ2-5	few
CASSLAVYSPLHF	TGTGCCAGCAGCCTCGCAGTTTATTCACCCCTCCACTTT	-	TRBV11-1	TRBJ1-6	many